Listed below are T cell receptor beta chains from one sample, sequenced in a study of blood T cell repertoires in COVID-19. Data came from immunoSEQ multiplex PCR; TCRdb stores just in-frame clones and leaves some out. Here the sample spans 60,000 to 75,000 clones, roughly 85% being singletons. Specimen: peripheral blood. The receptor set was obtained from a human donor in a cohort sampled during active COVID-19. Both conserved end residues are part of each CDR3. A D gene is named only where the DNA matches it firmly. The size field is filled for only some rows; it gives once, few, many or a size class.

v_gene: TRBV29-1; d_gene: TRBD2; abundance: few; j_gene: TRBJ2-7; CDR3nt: TGCAGCGTCATCACTAGCGGGGGAGTATACGAGCAGTACTTC; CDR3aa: CSVITSGGVYEQYF
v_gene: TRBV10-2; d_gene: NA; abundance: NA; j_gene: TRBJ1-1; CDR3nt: TGCGCCAGCAGCTCAGGGAACACTGAAGCTTTCTTT; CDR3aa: CASSSGNTEAFF
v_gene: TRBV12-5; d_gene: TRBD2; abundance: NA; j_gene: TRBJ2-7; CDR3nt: TGTGCTAGTATACCAAGCGGGGGCTCCCACGAGCAGTACTTC; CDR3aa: CASIPSGGSHEQYF
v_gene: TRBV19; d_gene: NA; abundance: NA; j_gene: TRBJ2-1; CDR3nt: TGTGCCAGTTCGGGGACATACAATGAGCAGTTCTTC; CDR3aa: CASSGTYNEQFF
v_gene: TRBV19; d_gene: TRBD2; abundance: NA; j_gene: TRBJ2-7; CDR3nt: TGTGCCAGTAGTATAGGGGGGACTAGCGGGGTCTACGAGCAGTACTTC; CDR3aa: CASSIGGTSGVYEQYF
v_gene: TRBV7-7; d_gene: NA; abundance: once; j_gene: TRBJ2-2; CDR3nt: TGTGCCAGCACAGGGGACGCGAACACCGGGGAGCTGTTTTTT; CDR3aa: CASTGDANTGELFF
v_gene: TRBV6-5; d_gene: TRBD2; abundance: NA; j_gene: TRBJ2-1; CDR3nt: TGTGCCAGCAGTTACCGGGGGGCCTACAATGAGCAGTTCTTC; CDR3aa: CASSYRGAYNEQFF
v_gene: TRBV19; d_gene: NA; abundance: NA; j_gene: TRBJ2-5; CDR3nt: TGTGCCAGTACCCCAGGGTGGGGTACTGAGACCCAGTACTTC; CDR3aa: CASTPGWGTETQYF
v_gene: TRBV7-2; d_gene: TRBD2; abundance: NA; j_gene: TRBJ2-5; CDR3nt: TGTGCCTCGTCGCGGCGGGGGGGCCACGAGACCCAGTACTTC; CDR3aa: CASSRRGGHETQYF
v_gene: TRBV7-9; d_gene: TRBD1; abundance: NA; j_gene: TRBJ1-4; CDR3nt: TGTGCCACCGGGACAGGGGCAACAACTAATGAAAAACTGTTTTTT; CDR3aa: CATGTGATTNEKLFF
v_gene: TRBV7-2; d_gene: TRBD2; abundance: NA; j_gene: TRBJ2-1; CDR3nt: TGTGCCAGCAGCTCTACCCCCGGGACTAGCACGTTCAATGAGCAGTTCTTC; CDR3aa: CASSSTPGTSTFNEQFF
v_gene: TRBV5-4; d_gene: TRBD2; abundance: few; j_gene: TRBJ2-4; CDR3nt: TGTGCCAGCAAGGGAGGGGATGGGAAAAACATTCAGTACTTC; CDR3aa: CASKGGDGKNIQYF
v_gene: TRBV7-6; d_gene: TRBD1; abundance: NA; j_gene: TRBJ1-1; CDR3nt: TGTGCCAGCAGCCAAGGGACAGCGGAGAACACTGAAGCTTTCTTT; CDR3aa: CASSQGTAENTEAFF
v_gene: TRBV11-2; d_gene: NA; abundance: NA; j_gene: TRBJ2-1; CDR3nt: TGTGCCAGCATACCGGGGGGCGCCAACAATGAGCAGTTCTTC; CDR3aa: CASIPGGANNEQFF
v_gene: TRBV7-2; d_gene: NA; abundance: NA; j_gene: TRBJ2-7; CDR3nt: TGTGCCAGCAGCTTAGGAGTGGGCAGACCACCCTACGAGCAGTACTTC; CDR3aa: CASSLGVGRPPYEQYF
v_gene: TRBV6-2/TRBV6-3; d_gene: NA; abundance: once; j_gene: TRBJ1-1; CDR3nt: TGTGCCAGCAGTTCTCCATACAGGGAAATGAACACTGAAGCTTTCTTT; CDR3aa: CASSSPYREMNTEAFF
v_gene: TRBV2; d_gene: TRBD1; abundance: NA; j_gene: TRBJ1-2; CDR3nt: TGTGCCAGCGAGGGGACAGGGTATTATGGCTACACCTTC; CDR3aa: CASEGTGYYGYTF
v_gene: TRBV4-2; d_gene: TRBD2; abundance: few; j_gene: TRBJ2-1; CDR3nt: TGTGCCAGCAGCCAATATACTAGCGGGGGGCCCCACAATGAGCAGTTCTTC; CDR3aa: CASSQYTSGGPHNEQFF
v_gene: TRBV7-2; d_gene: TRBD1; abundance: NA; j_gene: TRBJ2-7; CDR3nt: TGTGCCAGCAGCTTAAACCGACAGGGTCGCGAGCAGTACTTC; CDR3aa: CASSLNRQGREQYF
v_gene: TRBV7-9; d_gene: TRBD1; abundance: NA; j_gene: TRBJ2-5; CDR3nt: TGTGCCAGCAGCCTGAGGACAGGGGTAGGAGAGACCCAGTACTTC; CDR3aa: CASSLRTGVGETQYF
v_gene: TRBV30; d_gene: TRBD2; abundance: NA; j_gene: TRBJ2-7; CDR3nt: TGTGCCTGGAGTGTAGGGACTAGCGGGGTCTACGAGCAGTACTTC; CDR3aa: CAWSVGTSGVYEQYF
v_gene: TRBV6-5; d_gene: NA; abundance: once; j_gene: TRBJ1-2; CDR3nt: TGTGCCAGCAGTTACCGGGGGGCGAGTGGCTACACCTTC; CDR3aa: CASSYRGASGYTF
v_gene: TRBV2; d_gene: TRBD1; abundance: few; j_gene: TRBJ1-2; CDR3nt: TGTGCCAGCAGTGAGTGGGACAGGGAGCCGAGCTACACCTTC; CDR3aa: CASSEWDREPSYTF
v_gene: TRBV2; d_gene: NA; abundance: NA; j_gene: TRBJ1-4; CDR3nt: TGTGCCAGCAGTTACCTGTCTAATGAAAAATTGTTTTTT; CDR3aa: CASSYLSNEKLFF
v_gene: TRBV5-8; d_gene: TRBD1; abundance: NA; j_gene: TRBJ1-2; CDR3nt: TGTGCCAGCAGCCAAATGGACAGGGGCGCTCCGAACTATGGCTACACCTTC; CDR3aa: CASSQMDRGAPNYGYTF
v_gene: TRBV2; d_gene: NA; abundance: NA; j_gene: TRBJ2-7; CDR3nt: TGTGCCAGCAGTGATCCGGGGGCAGGGGGGTTCCACGAGCAGTACTTC; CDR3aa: CASSDPGAGGFHEQYF
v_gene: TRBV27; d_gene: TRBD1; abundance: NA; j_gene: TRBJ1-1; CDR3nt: TGTGCCAGCAGTCCCGGGACAGCCCACACTGAAGCTTTCTTT; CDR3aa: CASSPGTAHTEAFF
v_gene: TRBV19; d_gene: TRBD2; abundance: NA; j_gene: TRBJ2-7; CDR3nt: TGTGCCAGTAGTATAGCAACTAGCGGAGCCACCTACGAGCAGTACTTC; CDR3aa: CASSIATSGATYEQYF
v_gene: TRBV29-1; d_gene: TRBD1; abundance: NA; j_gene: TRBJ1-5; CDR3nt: TGCAGCGTTGGACAGGGCATGGGACAGCCCCAGCATTTT; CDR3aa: CSVGQGMGQPQHF
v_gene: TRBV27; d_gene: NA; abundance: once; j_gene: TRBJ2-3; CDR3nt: TGTGCCAGCAGTTTCTGGGGGCCCACAGATACGCAGTATTTT; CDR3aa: CASSFWGPTDTQYF
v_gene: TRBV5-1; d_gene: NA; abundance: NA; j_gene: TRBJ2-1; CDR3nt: TGCGCCAGCAGCTTGACTAGCCCTCGTTACAATGAGCAGTTCTTC; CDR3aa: CASSLTSPRYNEQFF
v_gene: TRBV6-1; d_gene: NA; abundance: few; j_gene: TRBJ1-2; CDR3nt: TGTGCCAGCAGTGAAACAGGGAACTATGGCTACACCTTC; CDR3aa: CASSETGNYGYTF
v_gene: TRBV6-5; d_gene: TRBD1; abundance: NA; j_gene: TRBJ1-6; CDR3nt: TGTGCCAGCAGGCAACAGGGACAGAATAATTCACCCCTCCACTTT; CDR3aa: CASRQQGQNNSPLHF
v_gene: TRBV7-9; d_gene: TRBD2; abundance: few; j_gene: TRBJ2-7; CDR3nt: TGTGCCAGCAGCCCTCCTCTAGCGGGGGAAAGTGGCGAGCAGTACTTC; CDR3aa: CASSPPLAGESGEQYF
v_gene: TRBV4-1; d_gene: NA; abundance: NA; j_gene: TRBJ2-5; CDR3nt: TGCGCCAGCAGCCAGCCTCAGGAGACCCAGTACTTC; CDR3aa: CASSQPQETQYF
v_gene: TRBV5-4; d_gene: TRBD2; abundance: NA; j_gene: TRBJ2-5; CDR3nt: TGTGCCAGCAGCCCCGGACTAGCGGGGGGGCGGAGGCAAGAGACCCAGTACTTC; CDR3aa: CASSPGLAGGRRQETQYF
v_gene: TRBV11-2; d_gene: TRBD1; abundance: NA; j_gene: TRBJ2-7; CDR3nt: TGTGCCAGCAGCTACGTCGACAGGGGACCCTACGAGCAGTACTTC; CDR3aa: CASSYVDRGPYEQYF
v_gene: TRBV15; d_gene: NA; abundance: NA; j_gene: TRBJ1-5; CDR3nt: TGTGCCACCAGCAGAGAATCGCCCGGGAGTCAGCCCCAGCATTTT; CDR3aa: CATSRESPGSQPQHF
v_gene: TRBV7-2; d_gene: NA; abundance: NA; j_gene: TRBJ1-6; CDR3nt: TGTGCCAGCAGCTTCGGTCAGGTGTATTCACCCCTCCACTTT; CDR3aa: CASSFGQVYSPLHF
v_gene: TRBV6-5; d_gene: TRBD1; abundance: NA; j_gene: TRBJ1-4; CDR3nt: TGTGCCAGCAGCCGCCGGACAGGGAATGAAAAACTGTTTTTT; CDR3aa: CASSRRTGNEKLFF